This paragraph reports one T cell receptor (beta chain). Its specificity is unknown. All TRB cDNA libraries came from 5' RACE performed with UMI labels. TCRdb re-called the 5' RACE reads and catalogs CDR3 proteins one per entry, DNA excluded. This repertoire includes 130,000 to 150,000 distinct CDR3 sequences. The CDR3 has 14 residues. In germline, CDR1 is SEHNR, CDR2 FQNEAQ (reference sequence). Each CD8+ T cell subset was flow-sorted in triplicate. Every sort contained some 300,000 cells. CD45RO-CCR7+CD27+CD95- characterized naive CD8+ T cells. The sample originates from a study of CXCR3-negative and CXCR3-positive naive CD8 T cells. Study-level results: Naive cells positive for CXCR3 carried more hydrophobic TRB CDR3s than CXCR3-negative ones. Naive subsets showed comparable surface CD5, and TCR interaction strength was also inferred from TRB CDR3 physicochemistry.

This chain connects TRBV7-9 to TRBJ2-7; as DNA is missing, the TRBD2 call by TCRdb cannot be tested. The TCR originated in a human donor in good health. Some clones in this sample may be carry-over from other donors' samples. Sequencing input: naive CXCR3+ CD8+ T cells from blood. Stated subset: CD45RO-CCR7+CD27+CD95- naive CD8+ T cells expressing CXCR3 (TNR3+). CDR3 sequence reads: CASSSGEAPYEQYF.